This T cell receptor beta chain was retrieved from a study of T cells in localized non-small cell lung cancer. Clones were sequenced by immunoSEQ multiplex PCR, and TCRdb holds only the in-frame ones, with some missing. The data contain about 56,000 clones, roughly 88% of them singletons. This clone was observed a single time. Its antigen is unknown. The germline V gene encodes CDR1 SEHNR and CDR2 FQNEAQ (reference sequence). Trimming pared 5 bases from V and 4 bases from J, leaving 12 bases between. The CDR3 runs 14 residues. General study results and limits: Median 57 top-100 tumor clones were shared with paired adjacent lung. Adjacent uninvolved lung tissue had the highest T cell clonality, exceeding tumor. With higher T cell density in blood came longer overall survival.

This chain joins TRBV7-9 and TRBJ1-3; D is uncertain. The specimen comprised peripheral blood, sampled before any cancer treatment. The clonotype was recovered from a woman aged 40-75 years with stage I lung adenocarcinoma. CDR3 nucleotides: TGTGCCAGCAGCCCTGGCGCGAGGGGAAACACCATATATTTT. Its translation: CASSPGARGNTIYF. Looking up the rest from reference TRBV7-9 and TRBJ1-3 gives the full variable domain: DTGVSQNPRHKITKRGQNVTFRCDPISEHNRLYWYRQTLGQGPEFLTYFQNEAQLEKSRLLSDRFSAERPKGSFSTLEIQRTEQGDSAMYLCASSPGARGNTIYFGEGSWLTVV.